By sample share, the clone carrying this TCR beta chain is medium-sized. Its antigen remains unknown. This sample stems from a study of spatial heterogeneity in lung cancer. General observations from the study: Of the expanded TCRs, ubiquitous and regional counts tracked the counts of ubiquitous and regional nonsynonymous mutations, respectively. Sequencing reached an estimated coverage of tumor T cells that was only about 7% for alpha chains and approximately 13% for beta chains. Within tumors, counts of expanded alpha and beta TCRs tracked tumor mutation counts.

TCRdb re-called the 5' RACE reads through MiXCR, storing one row per CDR3 protein. The data hold 2,500 to 3,000 distinct CDR3 sequences, with approximately 12% observed a single time. Regarding time point: sample taken at primary tumor resection. From germline, CDR1 is DFQATT and CDR2 SNEGSKA (reference sequence). The V end was cut by 3 bases, the J end by 0 bases, with 12 bases between. The CDR3 has 14 amino acids. The origin of this receptor is a male donor with early-stage non-small cell lung cancer. Sequencing was performed on lung tumor tissue, taken at surgery. The gene calls are TRBV20-1 and TRBJ2-7; possible D gene TRBD1, 6 bases. The CDR3 spells CSASLQGSSYEQYF. Here the CDR3 DNA reads TGCAGTGCTAGTCTGCAGGGGAGCTCCTACGAGCAGTACTTC.